The following is a TCR beta chain sequence with its context. The antigen is undetermined. The sample belongs to a study of T cell responses to AZD1222 COVID-19 vaccine. General observations from the study: Baseline seropositivity occurred in only a handful of AZD1222 recipients. Vaccine-related CD4 TCRs covered spike, predominating at 160-218 and 743-854. Recipients of two AZD1222 doses showed rising Spike-specific TCR breadth and depth.

The CDR3 is made up of 14 amino acids. The V gene lost 6 bases and the J gene lost 4 bases, with 14 bases spanning the gap. Germline V gives CDR1 SGHNT, CDR2 YENEEA. Pooling was applied to second doses at about 4 or about 12 weeks. Repertoires were generated with immunoSEQ multiplex PCR, while TCRdb's copy carries only in-frame clones and drops some. The profile covers about 180,000 clones, with 80% to 95% appearing a single time and approximately 1.9% taken by the ten largest. The sample consisted of peripheral blood, taken 28 days after the second AZD1222 dose. This receptor was obtained from an adult who received the AZD1222 COVID-19 vaccine. The gene calls are TRBV11-3 and TRBJ2-3; D may match TRBD1 or TRBD2 (5 bases each). CDR3 bases: TGTGCCAGCAGTTACGGGGACCCCCCAGATACGCAGTATTTT. Translating gives CASSYGDPPDTQYF.